A selection of T cell receptor beta chains follows, all from one sample in a study of blood T cell repertoires in COVID-19. The table came from immunoSEQ multiplex PCR; TCRdb's copy has only in-frame clones and leaves some out. Among more than 250,000 clones listed, over 75% were seen once. Sequencing was carried out using PBMCs or T cells enriched from blood (not recorded which). The source of these receptors is a woman aged 18 to 35 who had recovered from COVID-19. Both conserved end residues are part of each CDR3. D genes are given only for firm matches. Rows may omit the clone size; those that give it use once, few, many or a size class.

clone_size	v_call	d_call	j_call	cdr3_aa	cdr3_nt
.	TRBV5-1	.	TRBJ1-2	CASSLLGGLSYGYTF	TGCGCCAGCAGCTTGTTGGGGGGTTTAAGCTATGGCTACACCTTC
.	TRBV6-5	.	TRBJ1-4	CASMGRISGEKLFF	TGTGCCAGCATGGGGAGGATTTCTGGAGAAAAACTGTTTTTT
.	TRBV29-1	.	TRBJ2-3	CSVESGEDTQYF	TGCAGCGTAGAGTCGGGTGAAGATACGCAGTATTTT
.	TRBV18	.	TRBJ1-5	CASSQTENQPQHF	TGTGCCAGCTCCCAAACAGAAAATCAGCCCCAGCATTTT
.	TRBV29-1	TRBD2	TRBJ2-3	CSVERRGSTDTQYF	TGCAGCGTTGAAAGGCGGGGGAGCACAGATACGCAGTATTTT
.	TRBV6-2/TRBV6-3	.	TRBJ2-7	CASSTEAAGSSYEQYF	TGTGCCAGCAGTACCGAAGCGGCGGGGAGCTCCTACGAGCAGTACTTC
.	TRBV10-3	TRBD2	TRBJ2-3	CGGRGGAGDTQYF	TGTGGGGGACGCGGGGGGGCTGGAGATACGCAGTATTTT
.	TRBV21-1	.	TRBJ1-4	CASSKALQVLREKLFF	TGTGCCAGCAGCAAAGCGCTCCAGGTTCTTAGGGAAAAACTGTTTTTT
.	TRBV7-8	.	TRBJ1-4	CASSFNRDTTNEKLFF	TGTGCCAGCAGCTTCAACAGGGACACGACTAATGAAAAACTGTTTTTT
.	TRBV5-1	.	TRBJ1-2	CASSLDADYGYTF	TGCGCCAGCAGCTTGGACGCGGACTATGGCTACACCTTC
few	TRBV7-8	.	TRBJ1-5	CASSFRGASNQPQHF	TGTGCCAGCAGCTTCCGTGGGGCTAGCAATCAGCCCCAGCATTTT
.	TRBV20-1	TRBD1	TRBJ1-4	CSASAGTGATNEKLFF	TGCAGTGCTAGTGCCGGGACAGGGGCAACTAATGAAAAACTGTTTTTT
.	TRBV18	TRBD1	TRBJ2-6	CASTLGTGFLTGANVLTF	TGTGCCAGCACCCTCGGGACAGGGTTTTTGACTGGGGCCAACGTCCTGACTTTC
.	TRBV27	.	TRBJ1-4	CASSLGSPGSLGEKLFF	TGTGCCAGCAGTTTAGGGTCCCCGGGATCTTTAGGGGAAAAACTGTTTTTT
once	TRBV4-1	TRBD2	TRBJ2-5	CASSQRGLAGALKRGTQYF	TGCGCCAGCAGCCAGAGAGGACTAGCGGGGGCCCTTAAGAGGGGGACCCAGTACTTC
.	TRBV7-9	.	TRBJ2-7	CASSSTAGDYEQYF	TGTGCCAGCAGCTCGACGGCCGGAGACTACGAGCAGTACTTC
.	TRBV7-8	.	TRBJ2-5	CASSLTETQYF	TGTGCCAGCAGCCTGACTGAGACCCAGTACTTC
.	TRBV6-5	.	TRBJ1-6	CASSQGGYNSPLHF	TGTGCCAGCAGTCAGGGAGGTTATAATTCACCCCTCCACTTT
.	TRBV5-6	.	TRBJ1-2	CASSLGQANYGYTF	TGTGCCAGCAGCTTGGGACAGGCTAACTATGGCTACACCTTC
.	TRBV19	TRBD1	TRBJ1-5	CASSIPRTGGQPQHF	TGTGCCAGTAGTATACCCCGGACAGGGGGACAGCCCCAGCATTTT
.	TRBV5-4	.	TRBJ1-3	CASSWGQGGNTIYF	TGTGCCAGCAGCTGGGGTCAGGGCGGAAACACCATATATTTT
.	TRBV28	.	TRBJ1-3	CASSLGGGGNTIYF	TGTGCCAGCAGTTTGGGGGGAGGTGGAAACACCATATATTTT
.	TRBV27	.	TRBJ2-3	CASSSRGTDTQYF	TGTGCCAGCAGTTCCAGGGGAACAGATACGCAGTATTTT
.	TRBV30	.	TRBJ1-1	CAWSVWGEVPGTEAFF	TGTGCCTGGAGTGTATGGGGCGAAGTTCCAGGCACTGAAGCTTTCTTT
.	TRBV28	.	TRBJ1-2	CASSLYRPYGYTF	TGTGCCAGCAGTTTATACAGGCCCTATGGCTACACCTTC
few	TRBV27	TRBD1	TRBJ1-5	CATWTGAGGQPQHF	TGTGCCACCTGGACAGGGGCAGGGGGTCAGCCCCAGCATTTT
once	TRBV7-8	.	TRBJ1-2	CASSLERGGYGYTF	TGTGCCAGCAGCTTAGAGCGTGGCGGCTATGGCTACACCTTC
.	TRBV13	TRBD2	TRBJ2-5	CASTRDRAGETQYF	TGTGCCAGCACCCGGGACCGAGCGGGGGAGACCCAGTACTTC
.	TRBV10-3	TRBD1	TRBJ1-1	CAITWGDRGKTFF	TGTGCCATCACCTGGGGGGACAGGGGAAAAACTTTCTTT
.	TRBV4-1	.	TRBJ1-1	CASSQDPRGATEAFF	TGCGCCAGCAGCCAAGACCCCCGCGGGGCCACTGAAGCTTTCTTT
.	TRBV7-9	.	TRBJ1-2	CASSSRGDYGYTF	TGTGCCAGCAGCTCGCGGGGGGACTATGGCTACACCTTC
.	TRBV6-4	TRBD2	TRBJ2-7	CASSDLREGPHEQYF	TGTGCCAGCAGTGACTTGCGGGAGGGGCCCCACGAGCAGTACTTC
.	TRBV6-4	TRBD2	TRBJ2-1	CASSDSTSGEINEQFF	TGTGCCAGCAGTGACTCGACTAGCGGAGAGATCAATGAGCAGTTCTTC
.	TRBV5-1	.	TRBJ1-1	CATRIEGSTEAFF	TGCGCCACTAGAATTGAGGGTTCAACTGAAGCTTTCTTT
.	TRBV6-6	TRBD1	TRBJ1-1	CASSYGDRGRNTEAFF	TGTGCCAGCAGTTACGGGGACAGGGGGCGAAATACTGAAGCTTTCTTT
.	TRBV7-9	.	TRBJ2-2	CASSSPRLTGSRGTGELFF	TGTGCCAGCAGCTCACCGAGACTTACAGGGTCTCGGGGCACCGGGGAGCTGTTTTTT
.	TRBV4-1	TRBD1	TRBJ2-4	CASSQGRQGAKAKNIQYF	TGCGCCAGCAGCCAAGGGAGACAGGGGGCAAAAGCCAAAAACATTCAGTACTTC